These 25 T cell receptor beta chains share one sample of origin, sequenced in a study of OX40 agonist ivuxolimab in advanced cancers. The protocol was immunoSEQ multiplex PCR, while the TCRdb copy is restricted to in-frame clones and leaves out a portion. The table lists tens of thousands of clones, roughly 86% of them singletons. The material was CD4+ or CD8+ T cells sorted from blood, obtained in a trial of the OX40 agonist ivuxolimab. The receptor set was obtained from an adult with an advanced solid tumor such as melanoma, head and neck, liver or kidney cancer.

The genes are TRBV28 and TRBJ1-1, with D possibly being TRBD1 (6 bases). CDR3 size: 13 residues. Germline lookup yields CDR1 MDHEN and CDR2 SYDVKM. Trimming took off 5 bases at V and 5 bases at J, with 12 bases between the two ends. The CDR3 spells CASSPIRGTEAFF. Here the CDR3 DNA reads TGTGCCAGCAGTCCGATCAGGGGAACTGAAGCTTTCTTT.

The chain couples TRBV6-5 to TRBJ2-6, with a tentative D call TRBD1 (6 bases). V was shortened by 6 bases and J by 2 bases, with 11 bases between the two germline ends. The length of the CDR3 is 15 residues. Per germline, CDR1 MNHEY and CDR2 SVGAGI. CDR3 in amino acids: CASSPGAAGANVLTF. CDR3 DNA sequence: TGTGCCAGCAGCCCAGGGGCTGCTGGGGCCAACGTCCTGACTTTC.

The chain carries TRBV27 and TRBJ2-5; TRBD2 aligns across 9 bases. J lost 5 bases, V lost 3 bases, and 7 bases had no gene match. Germline CDR1 reads MNHEY; CDR2 reads SMNVEV (reference sequence). This CDR3 has 15 amino acids. The CDR3: CASSLYSGRSETQYF. As DNA, the CDR3 is TGTGCCAGCAGTTTGTATAGCGGGAGATCCGAGACCCAGTACTTC.

The CDR3 region is CASSQGTSPDNEQFF. DNA for the CDR3: TGCGCCAGCAGCCAAGGGACTAGCCCCGACAATGAGCAGTTCTTC. The chain is built from TRBV4-1 and TRBJ2-1, with 8 bases aligning to TRBD2. Germline CDR1 is MGHRA and CDR2 is YSYEKL. V lost 1 base to trimming and J lost 5 bases; unmatched junction nucleotides: 4. The CDR3 is 15 amino acids.

Concerning this clone itself: One junction end does not reproduce the germline sequence, and a read error may be involved. The CDR3 DNA sequence: TGTGCCAGCAGCAAAACGGCGGGACAGCAATTCTTC. It codes for CASSKTAGQQFF. V usage is TRBV28 and J usage is TRBJ2-1, with D perhaps matching TRBD1 (7 bases). The CDR3 runs to 12 residues. In germline, CDR1 is MDHEN, CDR2 SYDVKM.

J is TRBJ2-3 and V is TRBV4-1; D tentatively fits TRBD1 or TRBD2 (6 bases each). The CDR3 spans 16 residues. Germline lookup yields CDR1 MGHRA and CDR2 YSYEKL. V lost 1 base and J 5 bases, leaving 16 bases between the germline ends. This CDR3 is CASSQGSSGAGDTQYF. The CDR3 DNA sequence: TGCGCCAGCAGCCAAGGGTCTTCGGGGGCAGGAGATACGCAGTATTTT.

This sequence joins TRBV7-6 and TRBJ2-7; possibly TRBD1 for D (5 bases). The CDR3 has 15 amino acids. The V gene lost 0 bases and the J gene lost 6 bases, with 15 bases spanning the gap. Germline CDR1 SGHVS, CDR2 FNYEAQ. CDR3 sequence (DNA): TGTGCCAGCAGCTTAGCGGCAGGGCCTGTCGCCGAGCAGTACTTC. It is translated as CASSLAAGPVAEQYF.

The rearrangement links TRBV9 to TRBJ1-1; D might be TRBD1 (6 bases). CDR1 is SGDLS and CDR2 is YYNGEE in the germline V gene. This CDR3 has 15 residues. V was cut by 3 bases and J by 4 bases, with 16 bases left in between. The CDR3 loop is CASSDLQGLGTEAFF. In DNA form, the CDR3 reads TGTGCCAGCAGCGATTTACAGGGCCTGGGCACTGAAGCTTTCTTT. The full variable domain, rest sourced from reference TRBV9 and TRBJ1-1, is DSGVTQTPKHLITATGQRVTLRCSPRSGDLSVYWYQQSLDQGLQFLIQYYNGEERAKGNILERFSAQQFPDLHSELNLSSLELGDSALYFCASSDLQGLGTEAFFGQGTRLTVV.

The gene calls are TRBV27 and TRBJ1-5, with D possibly matching TRBD1 (5 bases). V was trimmed by 0 bases and J by 3 bases, leaving 6 bases between them. Germline V CDR1 and CDR2: MNHEY, SMNVEV (reference sequence). CDR3 length: 14 amino acids. The CDR3 spells CASSLSGLNQPQHF. CDR3 DNA: TGTGCCAGCAGTTTATCGGGACTCAATCAGCCCCAGCATTTT.

The chain carries TRBV30 and TRBJ2-2, with 10 nucleotides matching TRBD2. With V trimmed by 2 bases and J by 7 bases, 4 bases remained unmatched. Germline CDR1 GTSNPN, CDR2 SVGIG (reference sequence). There are 14 residues in the CDR3. This CDR3 reads CAWSSGRDVGELFF. CDR3 sequence (DNA): TGTGCCTGGAGTAGCGGGAGGGATGTCGGGGAGCTGTTTTTT.

The chain combines TRBV19 with TRBJ1-2, with D unclear. CDR3 size: 15 residues. Deletions cut 3 bases from V and 4 bases from J, with 15 bases between. The germline V gene has CDR1 LNHDA and CDR2 SQIVND (reference sequence). CDR3 DNA sequence: TGTGCCAGTAGTATCGAACAAAGAGGAGCCTATGGCTACACCTTC. Its protein is CASSIEQRGAYGYTF.

The V call is TRBV11-3, the J call TRBJ2-3; 11 nucleotides match TRBD2. After removal of 5 bases from V and 2 bases from J, the junction contained 6 bases not matched to a gene. The CDR3 length is 16 residues. CDR1 SGHNT and CDR2 YENEEA come from the germline V gene. CDR3 loop: CASSPTSGSLTDTQYF. CDR3 coding DNA: TGTGCCAGCAGCCCAACTAGCGGGAGTCTCACAGATACGCAGTATTTT.

The chain links TRBV4-2 to TRBJ2-7; tentative D call: TRBD2 (5 bases). There are 14 residues in the CDR3. The germline CDR1 and CDR2 sequences are LGHNA and YNFKEQ. V was pared by 2 bases and J by 4 bases, with 12 bases between. The CDR3 DNA follows: TGTGCCAGCAGCCAAAACAGCGGACCGTACGAGCAGTACTTC. Protein sequence: CASSQNSGPYEQYF.

This clone was found a few times. V usage is TRBV9 and J usage is TRBJ2-1, with TRBD1 identical over 10 bases. Germline CDR1 reads SGDLS; CDR2 reads YYNGEE. Losses at the gene ends were 0 bases for V and 6 bases for J; bases not matched to a gene: 6. The CDR3 is 16 amino acids. DNA of the CDR3: TGTGCCAGCAGCGTAGCTCAAGGGGACAGGGGCAATGAGCAGTTCTTC. Amino acid sequence: CASSVAQGDRGNEQFF.

The CDR3 reads CASSSFDRGTGELFF. The CDR3 nucleotides are TGCGCCAGCAGCTCGTTTGACAGGGGGACCGGGGAGCTGTTTTTT. This chain links TRBV5-1 with TRBJ2-2, with 9 bases fitting TRBD1. The germline V gene encodes CDR1 SGHRS and CDR2 YFSETQ. V was pared by 3 bases and J by 5 bases, with 5 bases of the junction left unmatched. This CDR3 comprises 15 residues.

The genes are TRBV6-1 and TRBJ1-4, with D perhaps matching TRBD1 (5 bases). The CDR3 loop spans 14 amino acids. CDR1 is MNHNS, CDR2 SASEGT, per germline. V was shortened by 2 bases and J by 7 bases, with 11 bases between the two germline ends. In nucleotides, the CDR3 is TGTGCCAGCAGTGAAACAGCAGGGTTTGAAAAACTGTTTTTT. This gives the protein CASSETAGFEKLFF.

V usage is TRBV5-4 and J usage is TRBJ2-3; D unresolved. The CDR3 extends over 12 amino acids. V lost 4 bases to trimming and J lost 2 bases, with 5 bases between them. Looked up from germline, CDR1 is SGHNT and CDR2 is YYREEE (reference sequence). The CDR3 reads CASSGYTDTQYF. The CDR3 DNA is TGTGCCAGCAGCGGATACACAGATACGCAGTATTTT.

CDR3 bases: TGTGCCAGCAGCTTCGGGGGAAGTAGGACTGAAGCTTTCTTT. Translated, it gives CASSFGGSRTEAFF. The gene calls are TRBV13 and TRBJ1-1; possibly TRBD1 for D (5 bases). Germline V gene lookup returns CDR1 PRHDT and CDR2 FYEKMQ (reference sequence). V was pared by 3 bases and J by 5 bases, with 13 bases between. CDR3 length: 14 amino acids.

This chain uses TRBV28 with TRBJ2-1, with D possibly being TRBD1 (6 bases). Trimming removed 1 base at V and 6 bases at J, with 10 bases between. This CDR3 is built from 14 residues. Germline CDR1 MDHEN, CDR2 SYDVKM. The CDR3 protein is CASSLLAGVNEQFF. The CDR3 region has the DNA TGTGCCAGCAGTTTATTGGCAGGGGTCAATGAGCAGTTCTTC.

Written as DNA, the CDR3 is TGTGCCAGCAGCCGTATCGGCGATAACACTGAAGCTTTCTTT. As protein: CASSRIGDNTEAFF. This chain uses TRBV5-4 with TRBJ1-1, with D unclear. Germline CDR1 SGHNT, CDR2 YYREEE (reference sequence). V shed 4 bases and J shed 2 bases, with 12 bases lying between them. The CDR3 spans 14 residues.

This clone was seen once. The J gene is TRBJ2-1, the V gene TRBV5-8; D is perhaps TRBD1 or TRBD2 (6 bases each). CDR1 is SGHTS and CDR2 is YDEGEE in the germline V gene. CDR3 length equals 19 residues. The ends were cut back, 4 bases at V and 6 bases at J, with 29 bases in the middle. The CDR3: CASSPGAWGAQKKGNEQFF. CDR3 in DNA: TGTGCCAGCAGCCCGGGGGCTTGGGGGGCCCAAAAAAAAGGCAATGAGCAGTTCTTC. The full variable domain, rest sourced from reference TRBV5-8 and TRBJ2-1, is EAGVTQSPTHLIKTRGQQATLRCSPISGHTSVYWYQQALGLGLQFLLWYDEGEERNRGNFPPRFSGRQFPNYSSELNVNALELEDSALYLCASSPGAWGAQKKGNEQFFGPGTRLTVL.

J is TRBJ2-1 and V is TRBV29-1; 9 bases fit TRBD2. The CDR3 is made up of 17 amino acids. Germline lookup yields CDR1 SQVTM and CDR2 ANQGSEA. V shed 0 bases, J shed 4 bases, and the junction held 10 bases outside the gene matches. The chain's CDR3 is CSVEDPWGSGRYNEQFF. CDR3 DNA: TGCAGCGTTGAAGATCCCTGGGGTAGCGGGAGATACAATGAGCAGTTCTTC.

In its sample, this clone ranks as medium-sized (0.01 to 0.1%). This chain connects TRBV9 to TRBJ1-3; no clear D gene. V was cut by 0 bases and J by 2 bases, with 9 bases left in between. CDR3 size: 15 residues. Germline assignment: CDR1 SGDLS and CDR2 YYNGEE. The chain's CDR3 is CASSVDGRPGNTIYF. CDR3 sequence (DNA): TGTGCCAGCAGCGTAGACGGCAGGCCTGGAAACACCATATATTTT.

This clone has a single count. The chain links TRBV5-6 to TRBJ2-7; 8 bases agree with TRBD2. The length of the CDR3 is 16 residues. Germline assignment: CDR1 SGHDT and CDR2 YYEEEE. V lost 3 bases, J lost 4 bases, and 12 bases stayed unmatched. The CDR3 DNA is TGTGCCAGCAGCTCTACGGGGACGGGAGGGCCTTACGAGCAGTACTTC. Protein product: CASSSTGTGGPYEQYF.

The chain combines TRBV9 with TRBJ2-2; no firm D call. Looked up from germline, CDR1 is SGDLS and CDR2 is YYNGEE. V lost 2 bases and J lost 6, with 5 bases in between. This CDR3 is 12 amino acids long. In DNA, the CDR3 is TGTGCCAGCAGCGTCCGGGCCGGGGAGCTGTTTTTT. It codes for CASSVRAGELFF. The variable domain in full, with the rest retrieved from reference TRBV9 and TRBJ2-2, is DSGVTQTPKHLITATGQRVTLRCSPRSGDLSVYWYQQSLDQGLQFLIQYYNGEERAKGNILERFSAQQFPDLHSELNLSSLELGDSALYFCASSVRAGELFFGEGSRLTVL.